The entry that follows covers one T cell receptor beta chain sequence. Its specificity is unknown. Compared with germline, one end of the junction differs, possibly owing to a read error. Molecular barcoding with unique molecular identifiers was used for the TCRbeta library. Each CDR3 protein is one row after TCRdb ran MiXCR on the PCR reads. The repertoire holds around 240,000 distinct CDR3 sequences, with less than 9% as singletons. This specimen comes from a study of T-cell reconstitution after alpha-beta-depleted transplantation in children. Whole-study results and caveats: Expanded graft clones, several hundred of them, were reportedly the source of alpha-beta T cells about two months after transplant. Surviving thymic progenitors and recipient T cells were the source of high TCRbeta diversity at day 60 in some patients.

This CDR3 has 14 amino acids. Germline values: CDR1 SQVTM, CDR2 ANQGSEA. This sample comprised PBMCs, mostly from graft donor cells, obtained 180 days after TCRalphabeta/CD19-depleted stem cell transplant. This chain connects TRBV29-1 to TRBJ2-7; 7 bases align to TRBD2. The receptor's source is a male patient aged 10 to 17 who had a stem cell transplant for acute lymphoblastic leukemia, so the T cells may come from the graft donor. The DNA for the CDR3 is TGCAGCGCTGAAGCGGCTAGCGGAGGTTACGAGCAGTACTTC. Residues: CSAEAASGGYEQYF.